The source of this T cell receptor beta chain is a study of cytomegalovirus exposure and HLA in healthy donors. Study information: A prior study identified just under 120 million unique TCR beta sequences from about 180 million T cells.

Whole-study findings and limits: A previous analysis found most TCR beta V segments productive roughly 87% or roughly 30% of the time. An Asian-associated ancestry cluster reportedly showed fewer N-insertions than the roughly 670-donor mean in a later analysis.

Worth noting for this clone: Its specificity is not known.

Both 60 Vbeta primers and 13 Jbeta primers went into the PCR. The assay was immunoSEQ multiplex PCR, and TCRdb's table has in-frame clones only and misses some. Of around 99,000 clones in the sample, around 73% were seen once. This TCR was sampled from a man aged 40-55 years in good health and CMV-seronegative. The sample consisted of PBMCs.

The CDR3 coding sequence is TGCGCCAGCAGCCCGATGACTAGCGGGAGGGCCGTAGATACGCAGTATTTT. It specifies CASSPMTSGRAVDTQYF. The chain has TRBV5-1 and TRBJ2-3, with 14 bases aligning to TRBD2. This CDR3 comprises 17 residues. The V gene end was trimmed by 4 bases and the J gene end by 5 bases; junction bases not matched to a gene: 9. From germline, CDR1 is SGHRS and CDR2 YFSETQ.